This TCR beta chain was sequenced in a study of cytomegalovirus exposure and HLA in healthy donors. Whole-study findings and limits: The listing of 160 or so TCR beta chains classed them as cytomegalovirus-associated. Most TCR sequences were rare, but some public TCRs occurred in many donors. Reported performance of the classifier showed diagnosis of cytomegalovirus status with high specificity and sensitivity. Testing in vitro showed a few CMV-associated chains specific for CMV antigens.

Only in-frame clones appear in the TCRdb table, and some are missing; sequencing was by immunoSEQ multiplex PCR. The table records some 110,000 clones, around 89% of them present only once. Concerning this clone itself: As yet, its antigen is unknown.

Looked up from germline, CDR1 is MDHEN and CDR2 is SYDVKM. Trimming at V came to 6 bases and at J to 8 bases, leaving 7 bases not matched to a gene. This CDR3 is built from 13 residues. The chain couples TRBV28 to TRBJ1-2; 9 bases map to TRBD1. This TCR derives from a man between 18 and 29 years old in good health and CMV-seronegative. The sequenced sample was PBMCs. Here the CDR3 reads CASRVQGAHGYTF. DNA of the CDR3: TGTGCCAGCAGGGTACAGGGGGCTCACGGCTACACCTTC.